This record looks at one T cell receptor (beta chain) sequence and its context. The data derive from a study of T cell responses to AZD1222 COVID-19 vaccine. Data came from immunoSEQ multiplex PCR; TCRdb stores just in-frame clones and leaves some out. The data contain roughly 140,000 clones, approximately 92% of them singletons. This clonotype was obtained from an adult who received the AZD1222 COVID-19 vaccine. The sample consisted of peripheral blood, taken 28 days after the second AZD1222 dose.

The CDR3 loop reads CASSSGQGLYEQYF. The CDR3 DNA follows: TGTGCCAGCAGTTCGGGACAGGGCCTTTACGAGCAGTACTTC. V usage is TRBV6-5 and J usage is TRBJ2-7; 9 positions match TRBD1. Germline-derived CDR1 and CDR2 are MNHEY and SVGAGI. The trim removed 4 bases at V and 4 bases at J, leaving 5 bases unmatched. This CDR3 contains 14 residues.